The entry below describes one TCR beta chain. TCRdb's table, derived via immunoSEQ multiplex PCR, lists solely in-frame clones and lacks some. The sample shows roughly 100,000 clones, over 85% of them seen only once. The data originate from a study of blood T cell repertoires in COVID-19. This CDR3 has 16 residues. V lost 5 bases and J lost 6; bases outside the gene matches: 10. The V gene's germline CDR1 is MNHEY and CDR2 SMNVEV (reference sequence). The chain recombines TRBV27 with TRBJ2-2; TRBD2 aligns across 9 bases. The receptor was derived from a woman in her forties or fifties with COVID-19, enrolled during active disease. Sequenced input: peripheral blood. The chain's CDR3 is CASSPTGGGAAGELFF. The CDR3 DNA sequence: TGTGCCAGCAGTCCCACCGGCGGGGGGGCTGCCGGGGAGCTGTTTTTT.